This is a list of T cell receptor beta chains from one sample in a study of neurological immune-mediated disorders. MiXCR, run by TCRdb on the 5' RACE reads, gives a single entry per CDR3 protein. The profile shows roughly 100,000 distinct CDR3 sequences, under 14% of them singletons. The sequencing input was PBMCs. The receptor set was obtained from a female donor with HTLV-1-associated myelopathy (HAM/TSP). The conserved cysteine and the conserved F or W are not part of the CDR3 here. Fields, in order: V gene, J gene, D gene, CDR3 protein. A D gene is named only where the DNA matches it firmly.

TRBV7-3	TRBJ2-3	.	ASSYRASADTQY
TRBV7-2	TRBJ1-2	.	ASSLAQGGYGYT
TRBV6-5	TRBJ2-7	TRBD1	AIEPDRGPYEQY
TRBV28	TRBJ1-4	.	ASSPTTNEKLF
TRBV7-8	TRBJ2-6	.	ASSLNTGSGANVLT
TRBV5-1	TRBJ2-1	TRBD2	ASRSGGPYNEQF
TRBV5-1	TRBJ2-7	.	ATSLEAGYEQY
TRBV5-1	TRBJ2-2	TRBD1	ASSRDRADTGELF
TRBV20-1	TRBJ2-1	TRBD2	SARLLAGLIYNEQF
TRBV7-2	TRBJ2-3	.	ASSLLPWADTQY
TRBV5-6	TRBJ2-7	.	ASTRVLGEQY
TRBV18	TRBJ2-7	TRBD2	ASSPGLAGDQY
TRBV20-1	TRBJ1-2	.	SARIGGNAYT
TRBV5-8	TRBJ2-2	TRBD1	ASSPGQVFTGELF
TRBV3-1	TRBJ1-3	.	ASSRFGNTIY
TRBV5-1	TRBJ2-2	TRBD1	ASSRDRVTGELF